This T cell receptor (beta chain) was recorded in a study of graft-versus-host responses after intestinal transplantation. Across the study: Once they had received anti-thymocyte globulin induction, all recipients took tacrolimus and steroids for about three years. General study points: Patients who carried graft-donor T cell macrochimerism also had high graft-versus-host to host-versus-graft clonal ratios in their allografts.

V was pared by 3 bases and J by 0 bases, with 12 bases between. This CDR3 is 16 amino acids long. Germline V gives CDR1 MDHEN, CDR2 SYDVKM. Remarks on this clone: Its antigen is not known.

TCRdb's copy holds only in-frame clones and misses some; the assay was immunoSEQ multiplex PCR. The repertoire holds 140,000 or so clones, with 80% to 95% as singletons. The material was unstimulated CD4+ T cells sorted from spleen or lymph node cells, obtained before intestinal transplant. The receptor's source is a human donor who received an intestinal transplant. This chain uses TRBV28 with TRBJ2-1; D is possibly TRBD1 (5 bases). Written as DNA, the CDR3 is TGTGCCAGCAGTTTCGTTGGGGCAGCCTCCTACAATGAGCAGTTCTTC. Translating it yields CASSFVGAASYNEQFF.